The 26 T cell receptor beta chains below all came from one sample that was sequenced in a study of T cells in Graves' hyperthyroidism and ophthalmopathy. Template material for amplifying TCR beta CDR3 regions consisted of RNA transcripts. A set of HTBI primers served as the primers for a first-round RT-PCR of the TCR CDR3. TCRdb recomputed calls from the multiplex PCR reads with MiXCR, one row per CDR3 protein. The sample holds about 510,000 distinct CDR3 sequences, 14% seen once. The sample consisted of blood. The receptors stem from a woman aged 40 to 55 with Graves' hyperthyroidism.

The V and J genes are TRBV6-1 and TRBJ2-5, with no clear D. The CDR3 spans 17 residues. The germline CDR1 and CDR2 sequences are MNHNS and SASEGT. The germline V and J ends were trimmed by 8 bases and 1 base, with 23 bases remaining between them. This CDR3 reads CASSQPLAMSSQETQYF. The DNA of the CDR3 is TGTGCCAGCTCCCAACCCTTGGCGATGTCGTCCCAAGAGACCCAGTACTTC.

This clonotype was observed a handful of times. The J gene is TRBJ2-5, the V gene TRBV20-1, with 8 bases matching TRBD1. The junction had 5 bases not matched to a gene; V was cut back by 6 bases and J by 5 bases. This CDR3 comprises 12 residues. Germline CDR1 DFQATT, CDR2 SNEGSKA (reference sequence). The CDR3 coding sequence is TGCAGTGCCTTGACAGGGGCGGAGACCCAGTACTTC. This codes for CSALTGAETQYF.

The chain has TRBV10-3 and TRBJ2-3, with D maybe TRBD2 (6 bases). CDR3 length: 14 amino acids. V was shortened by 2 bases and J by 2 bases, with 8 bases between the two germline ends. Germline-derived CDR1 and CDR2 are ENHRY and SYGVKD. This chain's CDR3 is CAISEGTFTDTQYF. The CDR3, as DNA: TGTGCCATCAGTGAGGGGACTTTCACAGATACGCAGTATTTT.

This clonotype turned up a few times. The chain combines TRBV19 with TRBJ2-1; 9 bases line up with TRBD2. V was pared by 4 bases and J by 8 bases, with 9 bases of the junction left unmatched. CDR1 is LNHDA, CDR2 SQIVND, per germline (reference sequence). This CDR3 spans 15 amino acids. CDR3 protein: CASSSGRAGVDEQFF. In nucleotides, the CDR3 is TGTGCCAGTAGTAGCGGGAGGGCCGGGGTTGATGAGCAGTTCTTC.

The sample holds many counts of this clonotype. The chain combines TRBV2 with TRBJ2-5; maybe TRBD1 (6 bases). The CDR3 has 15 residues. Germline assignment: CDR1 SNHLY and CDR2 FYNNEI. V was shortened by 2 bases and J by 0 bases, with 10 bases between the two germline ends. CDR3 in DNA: TGTGCCAGCAGTGAACAGGGGCTGGACCAAGAGACCCAGTACTTC. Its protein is CASSEQGLDQETQYF.

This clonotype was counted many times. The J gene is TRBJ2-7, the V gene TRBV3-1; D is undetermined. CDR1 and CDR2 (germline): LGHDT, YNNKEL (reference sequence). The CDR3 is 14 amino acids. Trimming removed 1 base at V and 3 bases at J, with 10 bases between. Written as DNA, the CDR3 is TGTGCCAGCAGCCAAGGCGGACGAGGCTACGAGCAGTACTTC. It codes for CASSQGGRGYEQYF.

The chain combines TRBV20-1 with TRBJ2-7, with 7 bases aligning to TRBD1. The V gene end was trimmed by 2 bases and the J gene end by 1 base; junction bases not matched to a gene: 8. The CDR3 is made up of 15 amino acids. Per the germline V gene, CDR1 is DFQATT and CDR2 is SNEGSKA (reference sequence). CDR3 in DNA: TGCAGTGCTAGAAACGGACAGGTCGTTTCCTACGAGCAGTACTTC. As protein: CSARNGQVVSYEQYF.

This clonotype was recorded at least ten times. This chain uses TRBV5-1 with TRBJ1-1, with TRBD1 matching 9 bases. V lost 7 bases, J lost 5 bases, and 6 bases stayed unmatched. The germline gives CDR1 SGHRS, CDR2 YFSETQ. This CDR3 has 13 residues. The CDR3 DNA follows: TGCGCCAGCTCCGACAGGGGGGAAACTGAAGCTTTCTTT. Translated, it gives CASSDRGETEAFF.

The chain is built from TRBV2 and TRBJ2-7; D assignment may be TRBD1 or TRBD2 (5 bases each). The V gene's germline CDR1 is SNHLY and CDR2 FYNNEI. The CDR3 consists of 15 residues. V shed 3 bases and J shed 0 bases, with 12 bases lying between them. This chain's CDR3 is CASSEGPAVSYEQYF. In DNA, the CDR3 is TGTGCCAGCAGTGAGGGACCAGCGGTCTCCTACGAGCAGTACTTC.

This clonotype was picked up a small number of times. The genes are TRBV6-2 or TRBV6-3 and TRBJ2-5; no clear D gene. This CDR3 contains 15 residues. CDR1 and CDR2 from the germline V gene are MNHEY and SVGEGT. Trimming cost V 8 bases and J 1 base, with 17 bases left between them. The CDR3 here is CASGNTDSPQETQYF. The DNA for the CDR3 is TGTGCCAGCGGGAATACAGACTCCCCCCAAGAGACCCAGTACTTC.

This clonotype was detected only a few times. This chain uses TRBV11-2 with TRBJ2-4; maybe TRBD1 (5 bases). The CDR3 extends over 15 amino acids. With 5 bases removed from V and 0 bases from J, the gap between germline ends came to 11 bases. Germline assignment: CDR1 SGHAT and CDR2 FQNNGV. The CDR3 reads CASSGTGLAKNIQYF. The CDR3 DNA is TGTGCCAGCAGCGGTACAGGTCTAGCCAAAAACATTCAGTACTTC.

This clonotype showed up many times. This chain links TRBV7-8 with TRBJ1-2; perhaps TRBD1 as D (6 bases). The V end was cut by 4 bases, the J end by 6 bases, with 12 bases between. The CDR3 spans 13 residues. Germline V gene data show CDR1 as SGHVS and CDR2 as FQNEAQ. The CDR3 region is CASSWTVLHGYTF. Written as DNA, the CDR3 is TGTGCCAGCAGCTGGACAGTACTCCATGGCTACACCTTC.

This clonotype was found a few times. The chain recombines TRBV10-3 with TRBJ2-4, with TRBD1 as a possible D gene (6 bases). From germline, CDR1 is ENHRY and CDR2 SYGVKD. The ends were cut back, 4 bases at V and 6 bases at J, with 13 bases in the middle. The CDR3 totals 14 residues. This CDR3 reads CAISGPGDTNIQYF. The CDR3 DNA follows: TGTGCCATCAGTGGGCCAGGGGACACAAACATTCAGTACTTC.

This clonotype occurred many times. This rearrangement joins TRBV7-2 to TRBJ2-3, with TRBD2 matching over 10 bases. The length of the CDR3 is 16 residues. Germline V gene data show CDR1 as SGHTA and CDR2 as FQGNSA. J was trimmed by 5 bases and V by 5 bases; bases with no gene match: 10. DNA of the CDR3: TGTGCCAGCAGCCCCCGGCTAGCGGGAGCCCAAGATACGCAGTATTTT. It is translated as CASSPRLAGAQDTQYF.

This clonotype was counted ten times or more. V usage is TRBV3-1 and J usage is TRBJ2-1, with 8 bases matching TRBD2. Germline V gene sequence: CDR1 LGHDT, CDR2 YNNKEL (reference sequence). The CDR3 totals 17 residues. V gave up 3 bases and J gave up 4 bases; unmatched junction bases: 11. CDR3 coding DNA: TGTGCCAGCAGCCACCCCAGAGGGGCTAGCGGGTACAATGAGCAGTTCTTC. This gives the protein CASSHPRGASGYNEQFF.

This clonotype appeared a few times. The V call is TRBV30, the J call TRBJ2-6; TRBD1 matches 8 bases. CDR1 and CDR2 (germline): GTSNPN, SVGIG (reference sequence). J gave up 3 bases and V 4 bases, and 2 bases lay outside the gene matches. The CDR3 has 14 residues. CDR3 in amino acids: CAWTGGFGANVLTF. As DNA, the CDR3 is TGTGCCTGGACAGGGGGCTTTGGGGCCAACGTCCTGACTTTC.

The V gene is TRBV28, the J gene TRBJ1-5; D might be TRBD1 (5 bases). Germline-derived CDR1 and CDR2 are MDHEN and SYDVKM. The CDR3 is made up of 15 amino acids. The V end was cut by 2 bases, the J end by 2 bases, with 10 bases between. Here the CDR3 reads CASSLNPGGNQPQHF. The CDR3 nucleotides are TGTGCCAGCAGTTTAAACCCGGGGGGCAATCAGCCCCAGCATTTT. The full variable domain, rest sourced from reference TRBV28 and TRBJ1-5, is DVKVTQSSRYLVKRTGEKVFLECVQDMDHENMFWYRQDPGLGLRLIYFSYDVKMKEKGDIPEGYSVSREKKERFSLILESASTNQTSMYLCASSLNPGGNQPQHFGDGTRLSIL.

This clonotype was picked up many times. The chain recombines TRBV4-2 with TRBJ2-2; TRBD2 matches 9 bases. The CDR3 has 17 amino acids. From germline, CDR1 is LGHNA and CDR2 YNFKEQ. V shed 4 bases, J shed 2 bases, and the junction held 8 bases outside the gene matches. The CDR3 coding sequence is TGTGCCAGCAGCCCGGGGGCTAGCGGGACTAACACCGGGGAGCTGTTTTTT. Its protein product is CASSPGASGTNTGELFF.

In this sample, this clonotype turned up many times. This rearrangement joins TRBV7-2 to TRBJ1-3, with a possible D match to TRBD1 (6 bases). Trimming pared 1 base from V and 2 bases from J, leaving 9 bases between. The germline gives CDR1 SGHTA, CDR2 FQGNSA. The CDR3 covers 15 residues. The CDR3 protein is CASSLVRGPGNTIYF. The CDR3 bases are TGTGCCAGCAGCTTAGTCCGGGGGCCTGGAAACACCATATATTTT.

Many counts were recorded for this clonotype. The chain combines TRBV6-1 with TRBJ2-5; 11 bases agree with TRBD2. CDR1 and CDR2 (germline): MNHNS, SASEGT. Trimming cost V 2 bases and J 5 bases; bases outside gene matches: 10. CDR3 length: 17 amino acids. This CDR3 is CASSELLAGGPDETQYF. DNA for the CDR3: TGTGCCAGCAGTGAACTGTTAGCGGGAGGGCCGGATGAGACCCAGTACTTC.

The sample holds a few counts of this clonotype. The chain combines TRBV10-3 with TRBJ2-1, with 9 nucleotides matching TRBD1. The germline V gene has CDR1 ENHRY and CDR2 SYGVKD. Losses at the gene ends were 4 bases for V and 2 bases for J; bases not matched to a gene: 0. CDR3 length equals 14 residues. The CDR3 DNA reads TGTGCCATCAGTGGACAGGGGGCCTACAATGAGCAGTTCTTC. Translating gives CAISGQGAYNEQFF.

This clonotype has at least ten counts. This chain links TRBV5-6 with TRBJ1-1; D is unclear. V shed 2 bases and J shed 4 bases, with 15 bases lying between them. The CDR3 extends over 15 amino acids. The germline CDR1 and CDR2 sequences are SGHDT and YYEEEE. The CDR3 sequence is CASSLVLQSGTEAFF. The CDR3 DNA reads TGTGCCAGCAGCTTAGTATTACAGTCCGGCACTGAAGCTTTCTTT.

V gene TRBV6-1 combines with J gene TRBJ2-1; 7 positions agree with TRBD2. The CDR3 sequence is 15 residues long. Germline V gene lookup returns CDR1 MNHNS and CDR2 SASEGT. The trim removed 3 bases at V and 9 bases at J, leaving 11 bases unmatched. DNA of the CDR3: TGTGCCAGCAGTGACACGGGGAGGGCCGGGGGTGAGCAGTTCTTC. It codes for CASSDTGRAGGEQFF.

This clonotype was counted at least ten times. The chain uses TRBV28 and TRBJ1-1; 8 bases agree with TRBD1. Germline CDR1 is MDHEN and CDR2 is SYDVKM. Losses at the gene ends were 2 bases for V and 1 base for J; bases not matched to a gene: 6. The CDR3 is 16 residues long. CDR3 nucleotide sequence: TGTGCCAGCAGTTTAGCGGGACAGGAGCCGAACACTGAAGCTTTCTTT. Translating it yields CASSLAGQEPNTEAFF.

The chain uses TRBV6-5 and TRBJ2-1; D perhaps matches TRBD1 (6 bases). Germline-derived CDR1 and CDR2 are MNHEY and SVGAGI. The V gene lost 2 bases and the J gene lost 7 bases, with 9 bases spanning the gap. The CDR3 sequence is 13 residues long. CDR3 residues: CASSYDTGNEQFF. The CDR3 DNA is TGTGCCAGCAGTTACGACACAGGGAATGAGCAGTTCTTC.

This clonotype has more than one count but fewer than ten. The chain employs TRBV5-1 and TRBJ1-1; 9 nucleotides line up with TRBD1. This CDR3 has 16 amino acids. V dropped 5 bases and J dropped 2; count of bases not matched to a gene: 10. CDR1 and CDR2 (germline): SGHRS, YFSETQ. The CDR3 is CASSFPGTGPNTEAFF. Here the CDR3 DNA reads TGCGCCAGCAGTTTTCCTGGGACAGGGCCTAACACTGAAGCTTTCTTT.